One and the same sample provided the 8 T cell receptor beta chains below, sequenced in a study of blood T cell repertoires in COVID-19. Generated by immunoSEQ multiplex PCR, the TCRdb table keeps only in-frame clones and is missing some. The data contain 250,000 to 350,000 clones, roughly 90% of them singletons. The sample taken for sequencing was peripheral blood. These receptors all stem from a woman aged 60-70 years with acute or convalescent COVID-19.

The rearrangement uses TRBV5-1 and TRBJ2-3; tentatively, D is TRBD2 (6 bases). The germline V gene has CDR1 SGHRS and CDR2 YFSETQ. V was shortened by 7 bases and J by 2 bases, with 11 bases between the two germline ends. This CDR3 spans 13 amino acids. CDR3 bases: TGCGCCAGCTCGACTAGAGACACAGATACGCAGTATTTT. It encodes CASSTRDTDTQYF.

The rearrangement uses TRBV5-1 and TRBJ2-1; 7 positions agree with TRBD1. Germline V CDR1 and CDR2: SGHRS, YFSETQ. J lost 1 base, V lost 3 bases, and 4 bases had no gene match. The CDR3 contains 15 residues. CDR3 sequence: CASSWRQGSYNEQFF. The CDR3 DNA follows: TGCGCCAGCAGCTGGAGACAGGGTTCCTACAATGAGCAGTTCTTC.

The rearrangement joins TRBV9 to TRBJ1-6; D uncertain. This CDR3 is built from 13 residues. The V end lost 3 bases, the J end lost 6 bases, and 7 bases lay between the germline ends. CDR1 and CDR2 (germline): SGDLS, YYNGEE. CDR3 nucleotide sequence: TGTGCCAGCAGCGCCTCGGGTAATTCACCCCTCCACTTT. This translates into CASSASGNSPLHF.

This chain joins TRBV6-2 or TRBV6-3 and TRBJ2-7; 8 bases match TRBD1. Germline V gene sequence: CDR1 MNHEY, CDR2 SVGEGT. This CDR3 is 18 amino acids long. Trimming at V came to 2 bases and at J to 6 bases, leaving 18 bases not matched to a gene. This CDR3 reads CASSYPQTGAGVGSEQYF. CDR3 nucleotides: TGTGCCAGCAGTTACCCCCAGACAGGGGCCGGAGTGGGGAGCGAGCAGTACTTC.

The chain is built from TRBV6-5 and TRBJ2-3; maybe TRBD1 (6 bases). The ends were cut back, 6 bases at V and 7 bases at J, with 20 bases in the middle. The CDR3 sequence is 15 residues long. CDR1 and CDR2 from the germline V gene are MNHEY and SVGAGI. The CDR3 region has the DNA TGTGCCAGCAGGAACAGGGTAAAGGGTAGGAATACGCAGTATTTT. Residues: CASRNRVKGRNTQYF.

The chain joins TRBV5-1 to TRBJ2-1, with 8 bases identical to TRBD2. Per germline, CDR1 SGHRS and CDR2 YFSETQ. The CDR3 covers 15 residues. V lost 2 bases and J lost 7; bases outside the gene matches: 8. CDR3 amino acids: CASSFPREGLNEQFF. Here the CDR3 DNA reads TGCGCCAGCAGCTTTCCACGGGAGGGCCTTAATGAGCAGTTCTTC. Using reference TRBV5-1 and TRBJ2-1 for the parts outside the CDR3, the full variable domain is KAGVTQTPRYLIKTRGQQVTLSCSPISGHRSVSWYQQTPGQGLQFLFEYFSETQRNKGNFPGRFSGRQFSNSRSEMNVSTLELGDSALYLCASSFPREGLNEQFFGPGTRLTVL.

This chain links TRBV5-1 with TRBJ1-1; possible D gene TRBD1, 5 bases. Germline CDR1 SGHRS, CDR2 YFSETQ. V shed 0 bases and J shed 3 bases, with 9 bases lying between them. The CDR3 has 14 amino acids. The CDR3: CASSLVGVDTEAFF. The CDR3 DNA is TGCGCCAGCAGCTTGGTAGGGGTTGACACTGAAGCTTTCTTT.

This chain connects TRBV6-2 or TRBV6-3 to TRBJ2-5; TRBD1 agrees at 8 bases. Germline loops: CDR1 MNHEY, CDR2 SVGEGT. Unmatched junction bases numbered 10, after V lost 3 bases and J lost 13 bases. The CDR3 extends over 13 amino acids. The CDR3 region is CASSYRIRGQGYF. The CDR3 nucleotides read TGTGCCAGCAGTTATCGCATCCGTGGACAGGGGTACTTC.